This T cell receptor beta chain was sequenced for a study of blood T cell repertoires in COVID-19. Study background: COVID-19 samples from acute and convalescent phases originated in the United States, Italy and Spain.

In the original processing: Scientists estimated how many nucleated cells there were by amplifying reference gene primers. Profiled with immunoSEQ multiplex PCR; TCRdb holds only in-frame clones, not every one. Clone size and the V and J calls come from that table; the DNA yielded D and trimming. The data contain under 150,000 clones, 65% to 90% of them seen just once; the ten biggest clones take up about 11%. The J segment lost 2 bases and the V segment lost 0 bases, leaving 2 bases of the junction unmatched. The CDR3 sequence is 14 residues long. Germline CDR1 is SGHRS and CDR2 is YFSETQ. Material for sequencing was peripheral blood. The chain combines TRBV5-1 with TRBJ2-7, with TRBD1 identical over 7 bases. The receptor was isolated from a man older than 75 with acute or convalescent COVID-19. This CDR3 reads CASSLEQGPYEQYF. The CDR3 nucleotides are TGCGCCAGCAGCTTGGAACAGGGGCCCTACGAGCAGTACTTC.